This TCR beta chain was captured in a study of cytomegalovirus exposure and HLA in healthy donors. Study-level points and caveats: Across donors, sequencing depth was assumed by presence/absence analyses to be roughly uniform.

The PCR ran on 60 Vbeta and 13 Jbeta primers. TCRdb keeps only in-frame clones here, not all; method: immunoSEQ multiplex PCR. This sample has 100,000 to 150,000 clones, with 60% to 85% found just once. In the case of this clone: The antigen remains undetermined.

The CDR3 is made up of 13 amino acids. V gene TRBV21-1 combines with J gene TRBJ1-1; the D call TRBD1 from the table was never checked on the DNA. TRBV21-1 is listed as a pseudogene. The sequence was obtained from a woman under 30 in good health and CMV-seronegative. Sequencing used PBMCs. CDR3 sequence: CASSPSPGRGAFF. CDR3 in DNA: TGTGCCAGCAGCCCAAGCCCAGGGCGTGGAGCTTTCTTT.